This T cell receptor (beta chain) was obtained from a study of cytomegalovirus exposure and HLA in healthy donors. The study ran its PCR with 60 Vbeta and 13 Jbeta primers. Using immunoSEQ multiplex PCR, the repertoire was profiled, and TCRdb retains in-frame clones only, with some absent. There are fewer than 110,000 clones in the sample, with approximately 3.7% held by the top ten. Remarks on this clone: Its antigen is unknown.

Study-wide findings and caveats: Earlier results showed most TCR beta V segments being productive about 87% or about 30% of the time. With further analysis later on, most CMV-associated TCR beta chains appeared HLA-restricted.

The source of this sequence is a man aged 40-49 years in good health and CMV-seronegative. The sample consisted of PBMCs.

Here the CDR3 reads CASSLTGGSGNTIYF. CDR3 DNA sequence: TGTGCCAGCTCCCTGACAGGGGGCAGTGGAAACACCATATATTTT. J is TRBJ1-3 and V is TRBV18; TRBD1 matches 10 bases. The germline V gene encodes CDR1 KGHSH and CDR2 LQKENI. The CDR3 has 15 residues. V gave up 6 bases and J gave up 3 bases; unmatched junction bases: 5.